The 26 T cell receptor beta chains given below trace back to one sample, sequenced in a study of post-analysis software for immune sequencing data. Study-wide findings and caveats: There were five or six TRBV segments more frequent in patients than controls, and TRBV5-6, TRBV5-1 and TRBV20-1 were among them.

These receptors lack a known antigen. Incorporated into the TCR beta cDNA libraries were unique molecular identifiers, which served to reduce PCR and sequencing biases. TCRdb ran MiXCR on the PCR reads and lists one entry per CDR3 protein. The table lists around 700,000 distinct CDR3 sequences, 55% to 60% of them singletons. Sequencing input: blood. The receptors stem from a girl aged 2 to 10 with multiple sclerosis.

This chain joins TRBV6-6 and TRBJ1-2; D is perhaps TRBD1 (5 bases). The germline V gene has CDR1 MNHNY and CDR2 SVGAGI (reference sequence). The CDR3 has 14 residues. Deletions cut 2 bases from V and 4 bases from J, with 11 bases between. The CDR3 protein is CASSYGTGRYGYTF. In nucleotides, the CDR3 is TGTGCCAGCAGTTACGGGACGGGGCGCTATGGCTACACCTTC.

This clonotype has a handful of counts. The chain couples TRBV20-1 to TRBJ2-1; TRBD2 might be the D (6 bases). CDR3 length: 13 residues. V lost 3 bases and J 4 bases, leaving 10 bases between the germline ends. Germline CDR1 reads DFQATT; CDR2 reads SNEGSKA (reference sequence). The CDR3 loop reads CSASSGVYNEQFF. DNA of the CDR3: TGCAGTGCTAGTTCGGGGGTGTACAATGAGCAGTTCTTC.

The chain combines TRBV7-2 with TRBJ2-3; TRBD1 or TRBD2 may be the D gene (5 bases each). With 5 bases removed from V and 0 bases from J, the gap between germline ends came to 12 bases. CDR1 and CDR2 from the germline V gene are SGHTA and FQGNSA. The length of the CDR3 is 15 residues. CDR3 bases: TGTGCCAGCAGCCCCTGGGGGTCTAGCACAGATACGCAGTATTTT. As protein: CASSPWGSSTDTQYF.

This clonotype has more than one count but fewer than ten. The gene calls are TRBV7-6 and TRBJ2-3, with 10 bases fitting TRBD2. Germline loops: CDR1 SGHVS, CDR2 FNYEAQ. The V gene end was trimmed by 3 bases and the J gene end by 2 bases; junction bases not matched to a gene: 5. The CDR3 covers 16 residues. The CDR3 region has the DNA TGTGCCAGCAGCTTGGGTAGCGGGGGGTCCACAGATACGCAGTATTTT. Amino acid sequence: CASSLGSGGSTDTQYF.

This clonotype was detected a few times. The genes are TRBV29-1 and TRBJ2-1; 9 nucleotides line up with TRBD2. CDR1 is SQVTM, CDR2 ANQGSEA, per germline. V lost 7 bases, J lost 6 bases, and 10 bases stayed unmatched. The CDR3 runs to 14 residues. The CDR3: CSAVAGDRSNEQFF. The CDR3 DNA is TGCAGCGCAGTAGCGGGAGATCGCTCCAATGAGCAGTTCTTC.

V usage is TRBV4-1 and J usage is TRBJ2-1; D possibly matches TRBD1 or TRBD2 (5 bases each). Per germline, CDR1 MGHRA and CDR2 YSYEKL. This CDR3 spans 17 amino acids. V was trimmed by 4 bases and J by 0 bases, leaving 16 bases between them. CDR3 nucleotides: TGCGCCAGCAGCCTTATCCCGGGGCCCAGCTCCTACAATGAGCAGTTCTTC. Protein sequence: CASSLIPGPSSYNEQFF.

The rearrangement links TRBV12-3 or TRBV12-4 to TRBJ2-1; a possible D gene is TRBD1 (6 bases). V shed 5 bases and J shed 3 bases, with 11 bases lying between them. This CDR3 has 14 residues. The CDR3 sequence is CASSRDTFYNEQFF. The CDR3 nucleotides read TGTGCCAGCAGTCGGGACACCTTCTACAATGAGCAGTTCTTC.

DNA for the CDR3: TGCAGTGCTAGCGCTCTAGCGGGATCTTCTGGGACCCAGTACTTC. This encodes CSASALAGSSGTQYF. V gene TRBV20-1 combines with J gene TRBJ2-5, with 9 positions matching TRBD2. Germline values: CDR1 DFQATT, CDR2 SNEGSKA (reference sequence). This CDR3 is 15 amino acids long. With V trimmed by 3 bases and J by 7 bases, 12 bases remained unmatched.

The CDR3 sequence: CSVGSSSTYEQYF. The DNA for the CDR3 is TGCAGCGTTGGGAGTAGTTCGACCTACGAGCAGTACTTC. The chain links TRBV29-1 to TRBJ2-7; D is undetermined. CDR3 length equals 13 residues. Trimming removed 4 bases from V and 2 bases from J, with 12 bases in between. The V gene's germline CDR1 is SQVTM and CDR2 ANQGSEA.

Here the CDR3 reads CASSVAPDRTGRRNTEAFF. The CDR3 region has the DNA TGTGCCAGCAGCGTAGCCCCTGACCGGACAGGGCGGCGGAACACTGAAGCTTTCTTT. The chain uses TRBV9 and TRBJ1-1; TRBD1 matches 8 bases. Losses at the gene ends were 0 bases for V and 1 base for J; bases not matched to a gene: 14. The CDR3 length is 19 residues. Germline loops: CDR1 SGDLS, CDR2 YYNGEE.

V and J are TRBV6-4 and TRBJ2-1; 7 bases fit TRBD1. The ends lost 6 bases at V and 5 bases at J; junction bases unmatched: 7. The CDR3 spans 14 residues. Per germline, CDR1 MRHNA and CDR2 SNTAGT. CDR3 loop: CASSPSGTDNEQFF. CDR3 DNA sequence: TGTGCCAGCAGCCCTTCCGGGACAGACAATGAGCAGTTCTTC.

The chain has TRBV5-1 and TRBJ2-1; the match to TRBD1 covers 9 bases. The CDR3 covers 14 residues. The germline CDR1 and CDR2 sequences are SGHRS and YFSETQ. V lost 0 bases, J lost 6 bases, and 1 base stayed unmatched. The CDR3 nucleotides are TGCGCCAGCAGCTTGGCGGACAGGGGCAATGAGCAGTTCTTC. This codes for CASSLADRGNEQFF.

V is TRBV12-3 or TRBV12-4 and J is TRBJ2-5; the D gene is possibly TRBD1 (5 bases). The V end lost 6 bases, the J end lost 5 bases, and 16 bases lay between the germline ends. The CDR3 loop spans 14 amino acids. In DNA form, the CDR3 reads TGTGCCAGCAGCTCGGCCCAGGGTTTTGAGACCCAGTACTTC. This translates into CASSSAQGFETQYF.

This clonotype was detected only once. No conserved phenylalanine or tryptophan ends this CDR3, so it is likely a read error. This chain links TRBV4-3 with TRBJ2-1; weak D call: TRBD2 (5 bases). V gave up 0 bases and J gave up 7 bases, with 10 bases separating them. This CDR3 is 14 amino acids long. CDR1 and CDR2 from the germline V gene are LGHNA and YSLEER. The CDR3 nucleotides read TGCGCCAGCAGCCAAGAGCCCTGGAGGAATGAGCAGTTCGTC. Protein product: CASSQEPWRNEQFV.

The gene calls are TRBV24-1 and TRBJ2-1; possibly TRBD1 or TRBD2 for D (5 bases each). Per the germline V gene, CDR1 is KGHDR and CDR2 is SFDVKD. The CDR3 covers 14 residues. The V gene lost 2 bases and the J gene lost 6 bases, with 10 bases spanning the gap. The CDR3 reads CATSDWGRINEQFF. CDR3 sequence (DNA): TGTGCCACCAGTGATTGGGGACGCATCAATGAGCAGTTCTTC.

This chain links TRBV4-1 with TRBJ2-6; the D gene is possibly TRBD2 (5 bases). V lost 0 bases to trimming and J lost 0 bases, with 12 bases between them. CDR1 and CDR2 from the germline V gene are MGHRA and YSYEKL. The CDR3 spans 18 residues. The CDR3 sequence: CASSQDLGSVSGANVLTF. The CDR3 region has the DNA TGCGCCAGCAGCCAAGATCTGGGGAGCGTCTCTGGGGCCAACGTCCTGACTTTC.

In its sample, this clonotype was seen a few times. The V gene is TRBV12-3 or TRBV12-4, the J gene TRBJ1-1; D call uncertain. Trimming cost V 6 bases and J 1 base, with 6 bases left between them. This CDR3 contains 12 residues. CDR3 protein: CASRVKNTEAFF. The DNA of the CDR3 is TGTGCCAGCAGGGTGAAGAACACTGAAGCTTTCTTT.

This clonotype has just a few counts. This chain uses TRBV20-1 with TRBJ2-7; 7 bases are shared with TRBD2. V trimming: 6 bases; J trimming: 0 bases; junction bases outside the gene matches: 8. The CDR3 sequence is 14 residues long. Germline V gene data show CDR1 as DFQATT and CDR2 as SNEGSKA (reference sequence). CDR3 residues: CSAQVGGSSYEQYF. DNA of the CDR3: TGCAGTGCGCAAGTGGGGGGGAGCTCCTACGAGCAGTACTTC.

This clonotype was recorded a few times. The chain employs TRBV14 and TRBJ2-1, with 9 bases matching TRBD2. The CDR3 consists of 17 residues. V was clipped by 0 bases and J by 4 bases; unmatched bases: 7. Germline values: CDR1 SGHDN, CDR2 FVKESK. CDR3 sequence reads: CASSQDLGSGGYNEQFF. The CDR3 DNA reads TGTGCCAGCAGCCAAGATCTTGGTAGCGGGGGATACAATGAGCAGTTCTTC.

The chain couples TRBV20-1 to TRBJ2-4; D is possibly TRBD1 or TRBD2 (5 bases each). The CDR3 spans 15 residues. Trimming took 3 bases from V and 6 from J, leaving 18 bases between them. Germline V gives CDR1 DFQATT, CDR2 SNEGSKA (reference sequence). The CDR3 DNA reads TGCAGTGCTAGGAGGTTAGAAGGGGACGGAAACATTCAGTACTTC. This encodes CSARRLEGDGNIQYF.

The rearrangement uses TRBV19 and TRBJ2-6, with a weak D call TRBD1 (5 bases). The CDR3 consists of 15 residues. Germline-derived CDR1 and CDR2 are LNHDA and SQIVND (reference sequence). Trimming removed 6 bases from V and 3 bases from J, with 12 bases in between. The CDR3, as DNA: TGTGCCAGTAGCAAAAAGGGGAATGGGGCCAACGTCCTGACTTTC. Its translation is CASSKKGNGANVLTF.

This clonotype was detected only a few times. This chain joins TRBV9 and TRBJ1-2, with 7 bases aligning to TRBD1. Germline V gene lookup returns CDR1 SGDLS and CDR2 YYNGEE. J was trimmed by 4 bases and V by 4 bases; bases with no gene match: 10. The CDR3 is 15 residues long. CDR3 nucleotides: TGTGCCAGCAGCACCGACCGACAGGGAGCCTATGGCTACACCTTC. This encodes CASSTDRQGAYGYTF.

The chain employs TRBV6-5 and TRBJ2-3; D gene ambiguous. This CDR3 comprises 13 residues. Trimming removed 7 bases from V and 1 base from J, with 9 bases in between. Germline loops: CDR1 MNHEY, CDR2 SVGAGI. Here the CDR3 DNA reads TGTGCCAGCACCGTAACCGGCACAGATACGCAGTATTTT. It yields the protein CASTVTGTDTQYF.

The chain combines TRBV29-1 with TRBJ2-2; 13 nucleotides align to TRBD2. The CDR3 spans 14 residues. J gave up 4 bases and V 7 bases, and 3 bases lay outside the gene matches. CDR1 and CDR2 from the germline V gene are SQVTM and ANQGSEA. Written as DNA, the CDR3 is TGCAGCGGGGGACTAGCGGGAACCACCGGGGAGCTGTTTTTT. It specifies CSGGLAGTTGELFF.

In its sample, this clonotype was seen a few times. V gene TRBV12-3 or TRBV12-4 combines with J gene TRBJ2-7; D unresolved. Between the trimmed V and J ends, which lost 6 bases and 4 bases, there was a span of 13 bases. The length of the CDR3 is 13 residues. The CDR3 here is CASSQPGEYEQYF. CDR3 in DNA: TGTGCCAGCAGCCAACCCGGCGAGTACGAGCAGTACTTC.

The CDR3 reads CASGWRAGDEKLFF. CDR3 sequence (DNA): TGTGCCAGCGGATGGAGGGCAGGGGACGAAAAACTGTTTTTT. The rearrangement uses TRBV2 and TRBJ1-4; a possible D gene is TRBD1 (6 bases). V dropped 8 bases and J dropped 8 bases, with 18 bases sitting between them. In germline, CDR1 is SNHLY, CDR2 FYNNEI. The CDR3 consists of 14 residues.